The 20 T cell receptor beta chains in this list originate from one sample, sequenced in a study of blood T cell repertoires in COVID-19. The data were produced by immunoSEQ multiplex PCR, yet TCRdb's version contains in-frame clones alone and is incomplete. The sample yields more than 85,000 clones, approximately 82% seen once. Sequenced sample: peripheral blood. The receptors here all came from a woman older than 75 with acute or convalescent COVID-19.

CDR3 region: CASSFNRPESRRNQPQHF. DNA of the CDR3: TGTGCCAGCAGCTTCAACAGGCCGGAGAGTCGGCGCAATCAGCCCCAGCATTTT. V is TRBV7-9 and J is TRBJ1-5; TRBD1 is a possible D gene (5 bases). Germline V gives CDR1 SEHNR, CDR2 FQNEAQ (reference sequence). The CDR3 is made up of 18 amino acids. With 3 bases removed from V and 2 bases from J, the gap between germline ends came to 20 bases.

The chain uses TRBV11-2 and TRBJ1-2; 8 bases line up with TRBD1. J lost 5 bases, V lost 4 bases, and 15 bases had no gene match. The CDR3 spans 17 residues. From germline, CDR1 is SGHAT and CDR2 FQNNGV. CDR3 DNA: TGTGCCAGCAGCTCCGGGACAGGATTTCCTTTGGCATATGGCTACACCTTC. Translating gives CASSSGTGFPLAYGYTF.

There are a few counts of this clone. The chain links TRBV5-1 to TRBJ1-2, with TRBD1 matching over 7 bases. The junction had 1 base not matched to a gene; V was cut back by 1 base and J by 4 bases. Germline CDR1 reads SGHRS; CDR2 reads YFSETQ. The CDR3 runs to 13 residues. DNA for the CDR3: TGCGCCAGCAGCTTGCAGGGGGGCTATGGCTACACCTTC. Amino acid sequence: CASSLQGGYGYTF.

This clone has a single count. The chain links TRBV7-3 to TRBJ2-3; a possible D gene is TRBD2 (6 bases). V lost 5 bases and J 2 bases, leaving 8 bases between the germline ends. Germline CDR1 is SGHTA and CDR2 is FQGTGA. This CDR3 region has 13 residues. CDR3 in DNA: TGTGCCAGCAGCGGGGGGTCCACAGATACGCAGTATTTT. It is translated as CASSGGSTDTQYF.

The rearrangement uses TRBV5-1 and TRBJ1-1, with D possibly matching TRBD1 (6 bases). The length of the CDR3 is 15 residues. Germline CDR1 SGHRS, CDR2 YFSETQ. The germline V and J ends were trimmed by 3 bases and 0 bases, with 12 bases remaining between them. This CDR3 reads CASSSPTGLNTEAFF. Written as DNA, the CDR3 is TGCGCCAGCAGCTCCCCGACAGGATTGAACACTGAAGCTTTCTTT.

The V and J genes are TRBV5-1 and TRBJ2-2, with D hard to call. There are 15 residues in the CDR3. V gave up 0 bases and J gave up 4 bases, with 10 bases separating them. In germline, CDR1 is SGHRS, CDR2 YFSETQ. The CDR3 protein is CASSLATVVTGELFF. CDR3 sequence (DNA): TGCGCCAGCAGCTTGGCCACGGTAGTCACCGGGGAGCTGTTTTTT.

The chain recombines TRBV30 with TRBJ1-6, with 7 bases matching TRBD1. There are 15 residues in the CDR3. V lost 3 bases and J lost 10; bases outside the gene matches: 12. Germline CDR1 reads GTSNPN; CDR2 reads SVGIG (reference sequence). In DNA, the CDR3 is TGTGCCTGGAGCGCCCTGGAGGGGGCGAGATCACCCCTCCACTTT. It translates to CAWSALEGARSPLHF.

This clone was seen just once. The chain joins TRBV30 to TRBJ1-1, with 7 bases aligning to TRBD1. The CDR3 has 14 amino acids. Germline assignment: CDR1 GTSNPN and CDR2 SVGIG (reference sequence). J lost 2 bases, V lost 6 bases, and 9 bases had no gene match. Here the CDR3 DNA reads TGTGCCTGTGTACCGGGACAGCTTAACACTGAAGCTTTCTTT. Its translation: CACVPGQLNTEAFF.

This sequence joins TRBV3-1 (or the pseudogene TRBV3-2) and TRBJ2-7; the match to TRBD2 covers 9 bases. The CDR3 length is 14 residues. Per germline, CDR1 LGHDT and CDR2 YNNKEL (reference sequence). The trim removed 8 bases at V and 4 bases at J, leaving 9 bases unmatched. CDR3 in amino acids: CASELSGSGYEQYF. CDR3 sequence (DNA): TGTGCCAGCGAGCTTAGCGGGAGCGGGTACGAGCAGTACTTC.

As DNA, the CDR3 is TGCGCCAGCAGCCCCGGGACAGGGGCTGGAAACACCATATATTTT. Translating gives CASSPGTGAGNTIYF. This chain uses TRBV5-1 with TRBJ1-3, with 10 nucleotides matching TRBD1. Per the germline V gene, CDR1 is SGHRS and CDR2 is YFSETQ. J was trimmed by 2 bases and V by 4 bases; bases with no gene match: 3. CDR3 length: 15 amino acids.

The CDR3 region has the DNA TGCGCCAGCAGCGATAGCGGTAATGAGCAGTTCTTC. Translation: CASSDSGNEQFF. This sequence joins TRBV5-1 and TRBJ2-1; D perhaps matches TRBD2 (6 bases). Germline CDR1 reads SGHRS; CDR2 reads YFSETQ. This CDR3 contains 12 residues. Trimming left V 4 bases short and J 7 bases short, with 9 bases between.

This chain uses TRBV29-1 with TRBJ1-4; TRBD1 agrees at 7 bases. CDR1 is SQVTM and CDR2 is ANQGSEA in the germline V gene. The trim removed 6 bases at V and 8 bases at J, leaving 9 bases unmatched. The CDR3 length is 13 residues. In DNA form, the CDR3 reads TGCAGCGTATCGACAGGGCGAGGAGAAAAACTGTTTTTT. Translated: CSVSTGRGEKLFF. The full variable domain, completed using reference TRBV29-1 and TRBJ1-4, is SAVISQKPSRDICQRGTSLTIQCQVDSQVTMMFWYRQQPGQSLTLIATANQGSEATYESGFVIDKFPISRPNLTFSTLTVSNMSPEDSSIYLCSVSTGRGEKLFFGSGTQLSVL.

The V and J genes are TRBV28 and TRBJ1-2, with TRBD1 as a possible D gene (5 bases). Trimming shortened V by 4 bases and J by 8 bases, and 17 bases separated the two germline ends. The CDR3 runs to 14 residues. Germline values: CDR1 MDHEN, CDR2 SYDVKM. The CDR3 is CASSSLGQGGGYTF. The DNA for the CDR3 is TGTGCCAGCAGTTCTTTAGGGCAGGGAGGCGGCTACACCTTC.

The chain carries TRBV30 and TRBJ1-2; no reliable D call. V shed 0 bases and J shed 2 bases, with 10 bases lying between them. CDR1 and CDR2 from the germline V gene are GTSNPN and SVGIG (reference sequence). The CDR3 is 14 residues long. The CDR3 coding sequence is TGTGCCTGGAGTGTATCTTTTCAGAACTATGGCTACACCTTC. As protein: CAWSVSFQNYGYTF.

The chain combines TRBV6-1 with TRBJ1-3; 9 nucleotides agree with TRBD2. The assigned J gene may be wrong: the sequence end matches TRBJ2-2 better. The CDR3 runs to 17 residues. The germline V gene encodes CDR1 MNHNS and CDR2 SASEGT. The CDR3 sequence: CASSEWGRLAVTGELFF. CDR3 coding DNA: TGTGCCAGCAGTGAATGGGGACGACTAGCGGTCACCGGGGAGCTGTTTTTT.

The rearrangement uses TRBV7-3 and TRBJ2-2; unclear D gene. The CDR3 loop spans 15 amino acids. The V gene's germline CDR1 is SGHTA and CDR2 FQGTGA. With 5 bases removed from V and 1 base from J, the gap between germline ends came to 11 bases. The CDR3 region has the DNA TGTGCCAGCAGCCCCTGGGCGAGGAACACCGGGGAGCTGTTTTTT. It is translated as CASSPWARNTGELFF.

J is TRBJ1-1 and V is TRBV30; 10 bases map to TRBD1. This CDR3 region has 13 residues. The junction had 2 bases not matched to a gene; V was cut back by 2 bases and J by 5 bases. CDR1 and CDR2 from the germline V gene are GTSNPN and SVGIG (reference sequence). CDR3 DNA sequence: TGTGCCTGGAGTCGGGACAGGGGAACTGAAGCTTTCTTT. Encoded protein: CAWSRDRGTEAFF.

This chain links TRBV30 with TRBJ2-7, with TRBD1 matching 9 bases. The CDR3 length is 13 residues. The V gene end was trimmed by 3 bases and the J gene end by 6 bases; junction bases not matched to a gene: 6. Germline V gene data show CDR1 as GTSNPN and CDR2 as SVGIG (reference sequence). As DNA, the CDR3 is TGTGCCTGGAGGGAACAGGGGGCCGGCGAGCAGTACTTC. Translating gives CAWREQGAGEQYF.

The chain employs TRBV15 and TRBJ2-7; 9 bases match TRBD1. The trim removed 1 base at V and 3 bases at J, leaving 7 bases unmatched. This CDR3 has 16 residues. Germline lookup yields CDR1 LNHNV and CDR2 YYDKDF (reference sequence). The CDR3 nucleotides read TGTGCCACCAGCAGAGTAGGCGGGACAGGGAGCTACGAGCAGTACTTC. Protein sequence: CATSRVGGTGSYEQYF.

The CDR3 sequence is CASSQYGGRDHNEQFF. The DNA of the CDR3 is TGCGCCAGCAGCCAATATGGCGGGAGGGATCACAATGAGCAGTTCTTC. The chain combines TRBV4-3 with TRBJ2-1; the match to TRBD2 covers 9 bases. The CDR3 has 16 residues. V was pared by 2 bases and J by 5 bases, with 7 bases of the junction left unmatched. Germline V lookup: CDR1 LGHNA, CDR2 YSLEER.